This note documents a single TCR beta chain sequence. It has no known antigen specificity. Base qualities are not provided; no much larger clone lies one nucleotide away. The data were obtained in a study of identical twins (dated by TCRdb to about 2016). For the wider study: To test whether fetal clonotypes persist, the study used deep sequencing on TCR alpha and beta repertoires from monozygotic twins, unrelated adults of various ages, and cord blood. To rule out contamination, replicate twin experiments were performed at different times with different library preparation protocols.

Receptor libraries were prepared by 5' RACE. The instrument was an Illumina HiSeq 2000. Template switching introduced a universal primer binding site; the final cDNA contained a unique molecular identifier, enabling accurate counting of TCR cDNA molecules. First-strand cDNA for TCR alpha and beta chains was synthesized from specific primers in the conserved constant-segment region. To control for contamination, every cDNA library was double barcoded, receiving both a SMART-Mk sample barcode and Illumina barcodes. TruSeq adapter sequences along with Illumina sample barcodes were introduced in two successive PCR steps. TCR alpha and beta cDNA libraries were sequenced on the Illumina HiSeq platform with custom primers. The authors' pipeline ran thus. MiGEC was used to process raw reads and extract unique molecular identifiers, and MiXCR was used to find CDR3 positions. For each individual, recombination models were inferred using an EM algorithm with the repgenHMM and IGoR tools. Shared clonotype analysis was performed with the tcR package in R, normalizing sharing by the product of cloneset sizes. To study raw recombination without the effects of thymic and clonal selection, out-of-frame nonproductive sequences were analyzed. The public reads were reanalyzed by TCRdb: fastp trimming at Q25, MiXCR alignment, in-frame beta chains only. Every CDR3 protein is listed once, alongside the most common genes and DNA of its rows. The V and J calls shown here were made by TCRdb, not taken from the authors' results. The sample data list 500,000 to 600,000 distinct CDR3 sequences, and under 25% of these were observed just once. Together, the top ten hold under 0.95% of the sample.

Every donor in the study was a healthy Caucasian. Three pairs of female monozygotic twins, all aged about 18 to 30 years, were included in the twin cohort. Positive isolation kits from Invitrogen were used to isolate CD4+ and CD8+ T cell populations. Trimming removed 4 bases from V and 4 bases from J, leaving 13 bases between the germline ends. Reading from cysteine to phenylalanine, the CDR3 counts 14 amino acids. The kept DNA is CDR3 alone, 42 bases in frame from the first base. Per the germline V gene, ENHRY is the CDR1 and SYGVKD is the CDR2. On the study overall, not on this receptor specifically: Fewer insertions were carried by abundant cord blood beta clonotypes, a similar but weaker trend appeared in young adult naive repertoires, and no such trend appeared in memory repertoires. Excess twin sharing in beta out-of-frame sequences was weaker because fewer shared sequences lowered the signal-to-noise ratio. Compared with coincidental sharing between unrelated individuals, out-of-frame TCR alpha sequences shared between twins showed an excess of sequences with low generation probability. In monozygotic twins, out-of-frame TCR alpha sharing was systematically underestimated by recombination models, although the models agreed with sharing between unrelated individuals. Conclusions relied on cross-sectional statistical analysis, since the same donors could not be followed over many years. Invariant T cells such as MAIT and iNKT could partly confound zero-insertion analyses, though diverse VJ usage argued against this for most clonotypes.

These data were likewise used in another study, on T cells expressing NK-cell markers. Taken from the second paper: In sorted CD3+CD56+NKG2C+, CD3+CD56+NKG2C- and CD3+CD56-NKG2C+ T-cell subsets from several donors, TCR beta-chain repertoires were profiled. Among the eight sequenced donors, only one was HCMV-seronegative, while the other seven were HCMV-seropositive. To restrict sorting to alphabetaTCR-expressing T cells, an anti-gammadeltaTCR antibody was added in several experiments. In six donors, the dominant CD3+CD56+NKG2C+ clonotypes ranked among the top 10 CD8+ clonotypes, making up roughly 1.0-7.0% of CD8+ T cells. Those dominant clonotypes were again the most abundant among CD3+CD56-NKG2C+ cells in a few donors, at roughly 25-65%. Whether the expanded NKG2C-expressing T cell clones were specific for HCMV antigens remained unclear. Randomly selected healthy volunteers, three men and five women, were used as the eight sequenced donors. To determine HCMV serostatus, a commercial ELISA kit was used to detect HCMV-specific IgG in serum. MIGEC was used to demultiplex reads and group reads by UMI, and MiTCR was used to assemble and quantify clonotypes. To remove erroneous sequences, TCR cDNA sequences were retained only when supported by two or more reads. Downstream repertoire analysis used the tcR package, and clonotypes were matched across fractions by CDR3 nucleotide sequence plus V segment. VDJmatch was used to annotate antigen specificity against VDJdb, with one amino acid substitution allowed in CDR3.

Sequenced material: CD4+ T cells sorted from blood. The chain is encoded by TRBV10-3 joined to TRBJ1-2; TRBD1 might be the D gene, on 6 matching bases. This TCR came from a woman in her late teens or twenties in good health. The CDR3: CAISVATGIYGYTF. The base sequence is TGTGCCATCAGTGTAGCAACAGGGATCTATGGCTACACCTTC.